The source of this T cell receptor (beta chain) is a study of CD8 T cells in Susac syndrome. Notes on the study in general: The study's TCR sequencing and HLA analysis covered a relatively small number of individuals, and the study acknowledged this.

The CDR3 sequence is 15 residues long. With V trimmed by 2 bases and J by 2 bases, 6 bases remained unmatched. Germline-derived CDR1 and CDR2 are SGHDT and YYEEEE. A remark on this clonotype: Its target is unknown.

RNA amounts of about 0.5 to 1 ug underwent reverse transcription with random hexamers. An immunoSEQ multiplex PCR amplified TCR beta CDR3 over 54 Vbeta and 13 Jbeta. TCRdb processed the immunoSEQ multiplex PCR reads anew with MiXCR; each CDR3 protein has one entry. The top ten hold 0.14% to 0.15% of the sample, which has more than 150,000 distinct CDR3 sequences, around 95% seen once. The TCR originated in a human donor with multiple sclerosis. The rearrangement joins TRBV5-6 to TRBJ2-7; TRBD2 aligns across 8 bases. The sequencing sample was made of CD8+ T cells from PBMCs. The CDR3 DNA is TGTGCCAGCAGCTTCGGGGGAGCGGGGGCCTACGAGCAGTACGTC. Encoded protein: CASSFGGAGAYEQYV.